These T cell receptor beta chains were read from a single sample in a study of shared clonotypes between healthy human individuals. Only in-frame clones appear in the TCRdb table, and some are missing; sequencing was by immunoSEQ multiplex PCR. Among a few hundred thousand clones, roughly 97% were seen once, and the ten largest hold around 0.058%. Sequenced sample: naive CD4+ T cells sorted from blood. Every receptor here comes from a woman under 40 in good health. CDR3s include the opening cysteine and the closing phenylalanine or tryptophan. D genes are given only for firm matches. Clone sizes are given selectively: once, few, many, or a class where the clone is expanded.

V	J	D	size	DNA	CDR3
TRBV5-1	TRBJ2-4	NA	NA	TGCGCCAGCAGCGCCCTAGAGAATGGGGGGAACATTCAGTACTTC	CASSALENGGNIQYF
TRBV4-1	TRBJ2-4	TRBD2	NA	TGCGCCAGCAGCCAAGAAAAACTAGCGGGAGGTTCCGGAAACATTCAGTACTTC	CASSQEKLAGGSGNIQYF
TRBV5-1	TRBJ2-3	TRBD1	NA	TGCGCCAGCAGCCCCCGGGACAGGGTAATAGATACGCAGTATTTT	CASSPRDRVIDTQYF
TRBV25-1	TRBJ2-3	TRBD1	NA	TGTGCCAGCAGTGACGGACAGGGTCGGGTAGATACGCAGTATTTT	CASSDGQGRVDTQYF
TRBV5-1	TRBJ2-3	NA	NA	TGCGCCAGCAGGTCTCAGCCTAGCACAGATACGCAGTATTTT	CASRSQPSTDTQYF
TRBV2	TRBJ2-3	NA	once	TGTGCCAGCATTGGGGGAGGCCCCACAGATACGCAGTATTTT	CASIGGGPTDTQYF
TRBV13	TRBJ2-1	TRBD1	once	TGTGCCAGCAGCTCCGGGACAGGGTCAAATGAGCAGTTCTTC	CASSSGTGSNEQFF
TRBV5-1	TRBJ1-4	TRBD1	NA	TGCGCCAGCGGGAGACAGGGAACAACTAATGAAAAACTGTTTTTT	CASGRQGTTNEKLFF
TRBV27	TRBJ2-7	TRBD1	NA	TGTGCCAGCAGTTTAGCCGGGACAGGGATTTACGAGCAGTACTTC	CASSLAGTGIYEQYF
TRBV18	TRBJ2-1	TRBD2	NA	TGTGCCAGCTCACCACCGGGACTAGCGGGGGTATACAATGAGCAGTTCTTC	CASSPPGLAGVYNEQFF
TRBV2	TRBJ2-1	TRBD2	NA	TGTGCTGGGACTAGCAGGTACAATGAGCAGTTCTTC	CAGTSRYNEQFF
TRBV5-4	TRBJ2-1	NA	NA	TGTGCCAGCAGCTTCTCAGGGAGGCAGGGCTACAATGAGCAGTTCTTC	CASSFSGRQGYNEQFF
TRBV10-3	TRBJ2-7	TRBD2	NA	TGTGCCATCAGTGAGTCGTTACTAGCGGGAGGTTCCTACGAGCAGTACTTC	CAISESLLAGGSYEQYF
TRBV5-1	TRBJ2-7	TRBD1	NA	TGCGCCAGCAGCCCATCAACAAGGACAGGGGCATCCTACGAGCAGTACTTC	CASSPSTRTGASYEQYF
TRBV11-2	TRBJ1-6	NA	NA	TGTGCCAGCAGCTTGCAGGTGGGGGGATCACCCCTCCACTTT	CASSLQVGGSPLHF
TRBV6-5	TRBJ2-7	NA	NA	TGTGCCAGCAGTGTACAGGGTGGAGAGCAGTACTTC	CASSVQGGEQYF
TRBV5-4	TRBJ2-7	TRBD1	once	TGTGCCAGCAGCTCGGACAGGTCCTACGAGCAGTACTTC	CASSSDRSYEQYF
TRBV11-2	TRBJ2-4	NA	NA	TGTGCCAGCAGCTTACCGGTCGCCAAAAACATTCAGTACTTC	CASSLPVAKNIQYF
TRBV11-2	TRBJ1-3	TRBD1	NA	TGTGCCAGCAGATCCACAGGGGGTGGAAACACCATATATTTT	CASRSTGGGNTIYF
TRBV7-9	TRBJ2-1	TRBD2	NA	TGTGCCAGCAGCAGACCGGGACTAGACTACAATGAGCAGTTCTTC	CASSRPGLDYNEQFF
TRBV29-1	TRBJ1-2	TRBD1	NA	TGCAGCGTTGGGACAGGGATGGGTGGCTACACCTTC	CSVGTGMGGYTF
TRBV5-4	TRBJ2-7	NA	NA	TGTGCCAGCAGCCAAGAATCCCACAGGGTGGGCGAGCAGTACTTC	CASSQESHRVGEQYF
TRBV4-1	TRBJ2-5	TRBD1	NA	TGCGCCAGCAGCCATAATGCTGGACAGGGGGTGTGGGAGACCCAGTACTTC	CASSHNAGQGVWETQYF
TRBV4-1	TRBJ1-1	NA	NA	TGCGCCAGCAGCCAAGCAGCTCGGCAGGCCGAAGCTTTCTTT	CASSQAARQAEAFF
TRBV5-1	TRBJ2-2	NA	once	TGCGCCAGTGCTGTATGGTATAGGAACGCCGGGGAGCTGTTTTTT	CASAVWYRNAGELFF
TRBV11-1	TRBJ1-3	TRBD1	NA	TGTGCCAGCAGCACCAGATCACTACAGGGGTCGATCGGAAACACCATATATTTT	CASSTRSLQGSIGNTIYF
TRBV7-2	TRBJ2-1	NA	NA	TGTGCCAGCAGCTTAGAAGCGACCACCTACAATGAGCAGTTCTTC	CASSLEATTYNEQFF
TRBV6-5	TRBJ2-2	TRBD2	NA	TGTGCCAGCAGCCCGACTAGCGCAAACACCGGGGAGCTGTTTTTT	CASSPTSANTGELFF
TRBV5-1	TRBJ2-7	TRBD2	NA	TGCGCCAGCAGCTTGGCCGGTAGCGGGGACGAGCAGTACTTC	CASSLAGSGDEQYF
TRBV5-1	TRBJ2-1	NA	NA	TGCGCCAGCAGCTTGGGAGGGTTTGACGACAATGAGCAGTTCTTC	CASSLGGFDDNEQFF
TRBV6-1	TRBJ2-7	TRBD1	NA	TGTGCCAGCAGTAGGACAGGGGGCGCCGACGAGCAGTACTTC	CASSRTGGADEQYF
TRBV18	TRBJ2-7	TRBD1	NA	TGTGCCAGCTCACCGGGACAGTCCTACGAGCAGTACTTC	CASSPGQSYEQYF
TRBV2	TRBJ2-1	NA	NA	TGTGCCAGCAGCGTCGGTTCCTGGACAGCCAGGGGGCAGTTCTTC	CASSVGSWTARGQFF
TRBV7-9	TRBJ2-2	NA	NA	TGTGCCAGCAGCTTCTGGGGGCGCACCGGGGAGCTGTTTTTT	CASSFWGRTGELFF
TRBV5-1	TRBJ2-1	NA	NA	TGCGCCAGCAGCTTCGGGAGCTCCTACAATGAGCAGTTCTTC	CASSFGSSYNEQFF
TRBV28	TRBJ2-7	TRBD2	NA	TGTGCCAGCAGTTCCCGGGGGGGGTTAATCGAGCAGTACTTC	CASSSRGGLIEQYF
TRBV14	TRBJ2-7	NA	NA	TGTGCCAGCAGCCAAGGGGGGGGGCTCATCGCTCCCTACGAGCAGTACTTC	CASSQGGGLIAPYEQYF
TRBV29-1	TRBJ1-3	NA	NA	TGCAGCGTCGGTTACTCTGGAAACACCATATATTTT	CSVGYSGNTIYF
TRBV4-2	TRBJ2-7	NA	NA	TGTGCCAGCAGCCCGACCGGGGTGTACGAGCAGTACTTC	CASSPTGVYEQYF
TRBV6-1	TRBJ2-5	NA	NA	TGTGCCAGCAGACTGCAGGGACACCAAGAGACCCAGTACTTC	CASRLQGHQETQYF
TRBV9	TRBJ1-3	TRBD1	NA	TGTGCCAGCAGCGTTCGAGTGGCAGGGGGCCGGGACACCATATATTTT	CASSVRVAGGRDTIYF
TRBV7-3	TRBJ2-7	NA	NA	TGTGCCAGCAGCTTAACAGGTGGAGAGCAGTACTTC	CASSLTGGEQYF
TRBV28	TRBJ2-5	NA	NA	TGTGCCAGCAGTCACCCCCGGGACCGACTACAAGAGACCCAGTACTTC	CASSHPRDRLQETQYF